What follows are 15 T cell receptor beta chains derived from one specimen sequenced in a study of OX40 agonist ivuxolimab in advanced cancers. Some clones are missing from TCRdb's copy, which holds only in-frame ones; the method was immunoSEQ multiplex PCR. The data show 75,000 to 95,000 clones, more than 85% seen once. The sequencing here drew on CD4+ or CD8+ T cells sorted from blood, taken in a trial of the OX40 agonist ivuxolimab. Receptor source: an adult with an advanced solid tumor such as melanoma, head and neck, liver or kidney cancer.

The gene calls are TRBV30 and TRBJ2-3; D is ambiguous. Trimming stripped 2 bases from V and 6 bases from J, with 9 bases between. Germline CDR1 and CDR2: GTSNPN and SVGIG (reference sequence). CDR3 size: 12 residues. CDR3 region: CAWSRSLDTQYF. The CDR3 DNA follows: TGTGCCTGGAGTAGGTCCCTGGATACGCAGTATTTT.

This chain connects TRBV20-1 to TRBJ1-4; unclear D gene. V was cut by 0 bases and J by 8 bases, with 4 bases left in between. The CDR3 sequence is 11 residues long. CDR1 is DFQATT and CDR2 is SNEGSKA in the germline V gene (reference sequence). The CDR3, as DNA: TGCAGTGCTAGAGAACGGGAAAAACTGTTTTTT. Residues: CSAREREKLFF.

This sequence joins TRBV5-1 and TRBJ2-7; 11 bases fit TRBD2. CDR1 SGHRS and CDR2 YFSETQ come from the germline V gene. CDR3 length: 15 residues. After removal of 1 base from V and 3 bases from J, the junction contained 3 bases not matched to a gene. CDR3 DNA: TGCGCCAGCAGCTTGACGGGGACTAGCGGCTACGAGCAGTACTTC. Protein sequence: CASSLTGTSGYEQYF.

This sequence joins TRBV4-2 and TRBJ1-2; D uncertain. V was trimmed by 0 bases and J by 2 bases, leaving 13 bases between them. The length of the CDR3 is 16 residues. Germline V gene lookup returns CDR1 LGHNA and CDR2 YNFKEQ. CDR3 DNA sequence: TGTGCCAGCAGCCAAGATACCGGGCAGGTAAACTATGGCTACACCTTC. It translates to CASSQDTGQVNYGYTF.

This clone is a singleton in its sample. This chain joins TRBV2 and TRBJ1-3; D uncertain. The germline CDR1 and CDR2 sequences are SNHLY and FYNNEI. V gave up 5 bases and J gave up 4 bases, with 12 bases separating them. The CDR3 contains 14 residues. The CDR3 sequence is CASSWTMDGNTIYF. In nucleotides, the CDR3 is TGTGCCAGCAGTTGGACCATGGACGGAAACACCATATATTTT.

CDR3 in amino acids: CATSRGPRETQYF. The CDR3, as DNA: TGTGCCACCAGCAGGGGGCCTCGAGAGACCCAGTACTTC. The rearrangement uses TRBV15 and TRBJ2-5; the D gene is possibly TRBD1 (5 bases). The germline V gene encodes CDR1 LNHNV and CDR2 YYDKDF (reference sequence). The CDR3 contains 13 residues. The V end was cut by 3 bases, the J end by 4 bases, with 9 bases between.

This chain joins TRBV5-1 and TRBJ2-5; unclear D gene. Between the trimmed V and J ends, which lost 3 bases and 2 bases, there was a span of 14 bases. The V gene's germline CDR1 is SGHRS and CDR2 YFSETQ. This CDR3 contains 15 residues. CDR3 residues: CASSSGAQSQETQYF. CDR3 nucleotide sequence: TGCGCCAGCAGCTCCGGAGCTCAGAGTCAAGAGACCCAGTACTTC.

The rearrangement joins TRBV12-5 to TRBJ1-5, with no clear D. This CDR3 contains 12 residues. CDR1 is LGHNT, CDR2 FRNRAP, per germline. Trimming left V 7 bases short and J 3 bases short, with 7 bases between. Here the CDR3 DNA reads TGTGCTAGTGTGGGGTACAATCAGCCCCAGCATTTT. This sequence encodes CASVGYNQPQHF.

This chain connects TRBV30 to TRBJ2-7; D not resolved. The ends were cut back, 0 bases at V and 1 base at J, with 1 base in the middle. There are 11 residues in the CDR3. The V gene's germline CDR1 is GTSNPN and CDR2 SVGIG (reference sequence). CDR3: CAWSVSYEQYF. In DNA form, the CDR3 reads TGTGCCTGGAGTGTATCCTACGAGCAGTACTTC.

V and J are TRBV11-2 and TRBJ2-7; D gene ambiguous. With 1 base removed from V and 3 bases from J, the gap between germline ends came to 7 bases. This CDR3 comprises 13 residues. Germline values: CDR1 SGHAT, CDR2 FQNNGV. CDR3 residues: CASSLGVDYEQYF. CDR3 DNA sequence: TGTGCCAGCAGCTTAGGGGTCGACTACGAGCAGTACTTC.

The rearrangement uses TRBV2 and TRBJ1-5; D is unclear. Germline values: CDR1 SNHLY, CDR2 FYNNEI. V was trimmed by 0 bases and J by 4 bases, leaving 10 bases between them. There are 15 residues in the CDR3. CDR3 protein: CASSEALQGNQPQHF. The DNA for the CDR3 is TGTGCCAGCAGTGAAGCGCTTCAAGGAAATCAGCCCCAGCATTTT.

This clone was observed a single time. The chain carries TRBV27 and TRBJ2-5; D perhaps matches TRBD1 (6 bases). There are 15 residues in the CDR3. Looked up from germline, CDR1 is MNHEY and CDR2 is SMNVEV (reference sequence). Trimming pared 6 bases from V and 3 bases from J, leaving 17 bases between. For the CDR3, the DNA is TGTGCCAGCAGCCGCAGGGGCGCGTCCAAAGAGACCCAGTACTTC. It yields the protein CASSRRGASKETQYF.

This chain connects TRBV29-1 to TRBJ1-2; possible D gene TRBD1, 6 bases. V lost 3 bases and J 4 bases, leaving 9 bases between the germline ends. This CDR3 has 12 amino acids. CDR1 and CDR2 from the germline V gene are SQVTM and ANQGSEA. The CDR3 DNA follows: TGCAGCGTTGAGGGACAATCCTATGGCTACACCTTC. The encoded protein is CSVEGQSYGYTF.

In this sample, this clone turned up once. The chain recombines TRBV28 with TRBJ1-5; 9 bases match TRBD1. The V gene end was trimmed by 0 bases and the J gene end by 2 bases; junction bases not matched to a gene: 2. CDR1 MDHEN and CDR2 SYDVKM come from the germline V gene. This CDR3 is built from 16 residues. The chain's CDR3 is CASSLWGQGGNQPQHF. The DNA for the CDR3 is TGTGCCAGCAGTTTATGGGGACAGGGAGGCAATCAGCCCCAGCATTTT.

This chain connects TRBV29-1 to TRBJ2-7; TRBD2 aligns across 8 bases. Germline CDR1 reads SQVTM; CDR2 reads ANQGSEA. This CDR3 has 14 residues. The ends lost 3 bases at V and 6 bases at J; junction bases unmatched: 10. CDR3 DNA: TGCAGCGTTGACCGGGACTCCGGGAGGGGCGAGCAGTACTTC. As protein: CSVDRDSGRGEQYF.